This is a list of T cell receptor beta chains from one sample in a study of CD8 T cells in Susac syndrome. MiXCR, run by TCRdb on the immunoSEQ multiplex PCR reads, gives a single entry per CDR3 protein. In the table there are 150,000 or so distinct CDR3 sequences, around 93% of which are singletons. Sequencing used CD4+ T cells from PBMCs. Receptors were obtained from a human donor with Susac syndrome. Each CDR3 is given with its conserved first and last residue. A D gene is named only where the DNA matches it firmly.

J gene: TRBJ2-3
D gene: -
V gene: TRBV12-3/TRBV12-4
CDR3 DNA: TGTGCCAGCAGTTTTCCAGATACGCAGTATTTT
CDR3 protein: CASSFPDTQYF

J gene: TRBJ1-1
D gene: TRBD1
V gene: TRBV5-6
CDR3 DNA: TGTGCCAGCAGCGATCAGGGGGCGCGGACTGAAGCTTTCTTT
CDR3 protein: CASSDQGARTEAFF

J gene: TRBJ2-5
D gene: -
V gene: TRBV28
CDR3 DNA: TGTGCCAGCAGTTTATCGGGGGCTTCCCAAGAGACCCAGTACTTC
CDR3 protein: CASSLSGASQETQYF

J gene: TRBJ1-1
D gene: TRBD1
V gene: TRBV15
CDR3 DNA: TGTGCCACCAGCAGAGCCCGGGACAGGACAGCTTTCTTT
CDR3 protein: CATSRARDRTAFF

J gene: TRBJ1-5
D gene: -
V gene: TRBV30
CDR3 DNA: TGTGCCTGGAGTATTCACGAGGGAAGGTGGGATCAGCCCCAGCATTTT
CDR3 protein: CAWSIHEGRWDQPQHF

J gene: TRBJ1-5
D gene: -
V gene: TRBV20-1
CDR3 DNA: TGCAGTGCCCCGGACGTTCGGGGCAATCAGCCCCAGCATTTT
CDR3 protein: CSAPDVRGNQPQHF

J gene: TRBJ2-1
D gene: -
V gene: TRBV5-4
CDR3 DNA: TGTGCCAGCAGCTTGGAGCTAAATGCCCGGAATGAGCAGTTCTTC
CDR3 protein: CASSLELNARNEQFF

J gene: TRBJ2-2
D gene: -
V gene: TRBV28
CDR3 DNA: TGTGCCAGCAGTCCCCGTCGTGACACCGGGGAGCTGTTTTTT
CDR3 protein: CASSPRRDTGELFF

J gene: TRBJ1-2
D gene: -
V gene: TRBV30
CDR3 DNA: TGTGCCTGCCTCGGACGCGACTATGGCTACACCTTC
CDR3 protein: CACLGRDYGYTF

J gene: TRBJ1-1
D gene: -
V gene: TRBV27
CDR3 DNA: TGTGCCAGCAGTCCGGACAGATTGAACACTGAAGCTTTCTTT
CDR3 protein: CASSPDRLNTEAFF

J gene: TRBJ2-5
D gene: -
V gene: TRBV21-1
CDR3 DNA: TGTGCCAGCAGCTCGGCAGTGCGTCACCAGGAGACCCAGTACTTC
CDR3 protein: CASSSAVRHQETQYF